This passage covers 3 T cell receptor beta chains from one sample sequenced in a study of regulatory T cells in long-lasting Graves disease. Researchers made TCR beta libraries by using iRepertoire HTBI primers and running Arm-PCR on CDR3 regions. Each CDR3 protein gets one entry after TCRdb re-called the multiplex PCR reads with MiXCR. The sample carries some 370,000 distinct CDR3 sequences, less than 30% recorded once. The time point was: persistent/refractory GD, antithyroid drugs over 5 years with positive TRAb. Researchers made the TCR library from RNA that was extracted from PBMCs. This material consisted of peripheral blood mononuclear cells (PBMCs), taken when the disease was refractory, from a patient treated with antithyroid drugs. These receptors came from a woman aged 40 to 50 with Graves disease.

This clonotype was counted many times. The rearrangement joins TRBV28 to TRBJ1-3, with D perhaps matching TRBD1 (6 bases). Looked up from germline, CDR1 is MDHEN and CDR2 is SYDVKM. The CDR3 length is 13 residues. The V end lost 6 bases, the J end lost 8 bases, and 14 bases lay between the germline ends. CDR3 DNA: TGTGCCAGCAGGAAGGGGGTTCTGTACACCATATATTTT. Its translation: CASRKGVLYTIYF. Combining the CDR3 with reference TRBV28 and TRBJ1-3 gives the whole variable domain DVKVTQSSRYLVKRTGEKVFLECVQDMDHENMFWYRQDPGLGLRLIYFSYDVKMKEKGDIPEGYSVSREKKERFSLILESASTNQTSMYLCASRKGVLYTIYFGEGSWLTVV.

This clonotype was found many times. CDR3 bases: TGTGCCGGAAAGGGACCCCTTCGCTACGAGCAGTACTTC. Amino acid sequence: CAGKGPLRYEQYF. V is TRBV2 and J is TRBJ2-7; D is perhaps TRBD1 or TRBD2 (5 bases each). Germline loops: CDR1 SNHLY, CDR2 FYNNEI. V shed 11 bases and J shed 3 bases, with 17 bases lying between them. CDR3 length: 13 residues.

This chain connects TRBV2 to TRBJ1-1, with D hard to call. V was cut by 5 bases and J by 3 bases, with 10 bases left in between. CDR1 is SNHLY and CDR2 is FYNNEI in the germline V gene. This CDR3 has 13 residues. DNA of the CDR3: TGTGCCAGCAGTCCTCAGAGGCACACTGAAGCTTTCTTT. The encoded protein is CASSPQRHTEAFF.